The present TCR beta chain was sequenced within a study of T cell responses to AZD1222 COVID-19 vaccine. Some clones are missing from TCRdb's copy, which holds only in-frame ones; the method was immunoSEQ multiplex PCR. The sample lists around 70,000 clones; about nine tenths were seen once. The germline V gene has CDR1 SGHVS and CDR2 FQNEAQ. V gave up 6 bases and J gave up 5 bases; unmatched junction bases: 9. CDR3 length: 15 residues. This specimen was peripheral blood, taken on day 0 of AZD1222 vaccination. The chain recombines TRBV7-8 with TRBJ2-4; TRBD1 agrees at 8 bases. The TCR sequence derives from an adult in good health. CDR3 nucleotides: TGTGCCAGCAGGTCCGCCCAGGGGGCAGAAAACATTCAGTACTTC. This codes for CASRSAQGAENIQYF.